This T cell receptor beta chain was captured by sequencing in a study of blood T cell repertoires in COVID-19. Study overall: Some COVID-19 samples were acute and others convalescent; all came from the United States, Italy and Spain. The analysed material was cDNA or gDNA that came from T cells, B-cell-depleted T cells, or PBMCs.

Per germline, CDR1 LGHDT and CDR2 YNNKEL (reference sequence). V was pared by 0 bases and J by 0 bases, with 7 bases of the junction left unmatched. The CDR3 is 17 residues long. This clone was seen a handful of times. In the authors' methods: Amplification from reference gene primers served as the basis for estimated nucleated cell counts. TCRdb keeps only in-frame clones here, not all; method: immunoSEQ multiplex PCR. V and J calls and clone size are as listed in that table; D and trimming were resolved from the DNA. The sample carries 200,000 to 250,000 clones, roughly 80% recorded once. The V call is TRBV3-1 (or the pseudogene TRBV3-2), the J call TRBJ2-7; 8 bases map to TRBD2. The sample consisted of peripheral blood. The source is a young woman with acute or convalescent COVID-19. Here the CDR3 DNA reads TGTGCCAGCAGCCAAGATCCTAGCGGGTGCCCCTCCTACGAGCAGTACTTC. This gives the protein CASSQDPSGCPSYEQYF.